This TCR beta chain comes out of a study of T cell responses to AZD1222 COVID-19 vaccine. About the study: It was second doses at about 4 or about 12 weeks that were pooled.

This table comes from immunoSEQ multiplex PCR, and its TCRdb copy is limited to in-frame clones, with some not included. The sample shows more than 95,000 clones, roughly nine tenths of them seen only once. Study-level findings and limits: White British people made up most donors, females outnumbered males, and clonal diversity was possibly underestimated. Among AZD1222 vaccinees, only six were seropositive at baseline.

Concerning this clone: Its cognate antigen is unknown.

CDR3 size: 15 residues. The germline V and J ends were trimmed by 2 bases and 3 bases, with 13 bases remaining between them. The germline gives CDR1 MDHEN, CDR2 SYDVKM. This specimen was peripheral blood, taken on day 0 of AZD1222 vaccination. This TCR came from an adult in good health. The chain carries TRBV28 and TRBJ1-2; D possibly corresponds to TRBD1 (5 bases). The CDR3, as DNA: TGTGCCAGCAGTTTAGGAGGGGTTAGGGACTATGGCTACACCTTC. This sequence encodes CASSLGGVRDYGYTF.